This TCR beta chain was recovered during a study of human T cells and chemical hapten exposure. Trimming shortened V by 5 bases and J by 1 base, and 12 bases separated the two germline ends. The CDR3 consists of 14 residues. Germline values: CDR1 MNHEY, CDR2 SVGEGT. MiXCR, applied by TCRdb to the RACE reads, yields one record per CDR3 protein. Of approximately 90,000 distinct CDR3 sequences listed, around 8.8% were seen once; the top ten hold 2.5% to 3%. Overall study results and limits: Expanded TCR sets contained significantly more large CDR3 similarity clusters than controls.

This clonotype occurred many times. Its antigen remains unknown. Time point denoted: pre-sensitization, week 0. Indicated treatment: therapeutic diphenylcyclopropenone sensitization with weekly scalp DPC. The material was whole blood, obtained in connection with sensitization to the hapten diphenylcyclopropenone (DPC). V usage is TRBV6-2 or TRBV6-3 and J usage is TRBJ2-7; tentatively, D is TRBD1 (5 bases). This receptor was taken from a man aged 40-49 years with alopecia areata. Some clones in this sample may be carry-over from other donors' samples. The CDR3, as DNA: TGTGCCAGCAGTGACAGAGGTAGTTCCTACGAGCAGTACTTC. Amino acid sequence: CASSDRGSSYEQYF.